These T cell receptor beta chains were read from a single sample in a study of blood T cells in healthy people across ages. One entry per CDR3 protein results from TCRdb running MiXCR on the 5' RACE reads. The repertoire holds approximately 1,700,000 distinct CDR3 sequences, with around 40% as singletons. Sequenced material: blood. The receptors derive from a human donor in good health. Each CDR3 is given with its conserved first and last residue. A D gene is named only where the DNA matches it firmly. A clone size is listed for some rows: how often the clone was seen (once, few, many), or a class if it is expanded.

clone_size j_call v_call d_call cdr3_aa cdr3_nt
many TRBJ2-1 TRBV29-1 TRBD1 CSPPDRSYNEQFF TGCAGCCCGCCGGACAGGTCCTACAATGAGCAGTTCTTC
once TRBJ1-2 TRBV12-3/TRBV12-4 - CASNLTEGNYGYTF TGTGCCAGCAATTTAACGGAGGGAAACTATGGCTACACCTTC
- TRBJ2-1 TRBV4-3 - CASSQGTGANNEQFF TGCGCCAGCAGCCAGGGGACTGGCGCTAACAATGAGCAGTTCTTC
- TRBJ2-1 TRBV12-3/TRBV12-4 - CASGSSWMNTHNEQFF TGTGCCAGCGGGTCAAGTTGGATGAATACCCACAATGAGCAGTTCTTC
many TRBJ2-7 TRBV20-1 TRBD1 CSASRTGGYEQYF TGCAGTGCTAGCAGAACAGGGGGGTACGAGCAGTACTTC
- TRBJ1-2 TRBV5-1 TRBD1 CASRTGQAGYGYTF TGCGCCAGCAGAACCGGACAGGCCGGCTATGGCTACACCTTC
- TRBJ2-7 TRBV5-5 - CASSLVFATPGSLAEQYF TGTGCCAGCAGCTTGGTCTTTGCGACTCCCGGATCCTTGGCCGAACAGTACTTC
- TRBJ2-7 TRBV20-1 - CSAAPDYEQYF TGCAGTGCCGCTCCGGACTACGAGCAGTACTTC
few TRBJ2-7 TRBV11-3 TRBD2 CASSPGLVVDEQYF TGTGCCAGCAGCCCGGGACTAGTCGTTGACGAGCAGTACTTC
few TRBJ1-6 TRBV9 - CASSPQTRNSPLHF TGTGCCAGCAGCCCGCAGACCCGAAATTCACCCCTCCACTTT
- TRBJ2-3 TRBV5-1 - CASSLDAGTDTQYF TGCGCCAGCAGCTTGGATGCGGGCACAGATACGCAGTATTTT
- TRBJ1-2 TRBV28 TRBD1 CASTHRGGGYANYGYTF TGTGCCAGCACCCATCGGGGAGGGGGCTACGCTAACTATGGCTACACCTTC
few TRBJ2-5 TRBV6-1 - CASSEFGGEETQYF TGTGCCAGCAGTGAATTCGGGGGCGAAGAGACCCAGTACTTC
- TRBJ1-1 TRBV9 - CASSGGTGKTRNTEAFF TGTGCCAGCAGCGGAGGGACCGGGAAAACACGGAACACTGAAGCTTTCTTT
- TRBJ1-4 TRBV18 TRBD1 CASSASQGAATNEKLFF TGTGCCAGCTCAGCATCACAGGGGGCGGCAACTAATGAAAAACTGTTTTTT
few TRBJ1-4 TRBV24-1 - CATSDLGGKGGEKLFF TGTGCCACCAGTGATTTGGGTGGAAAAGGAGGTGAAAAACTGTTTTTT
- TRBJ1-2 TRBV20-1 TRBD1 CSASYRGMDTF TGCAGTGCTAGTTACAGGGGAATGGACACCTTC
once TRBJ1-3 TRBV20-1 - CSAIHRSGDSGNTIYF TGCAGTGCTATCCACCGCAGCGGGGACTCTGGAAACACCATATATTTT
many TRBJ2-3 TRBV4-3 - CASSQDSASTDTQYF TGCGCCAGCAGCCAAGACTCGGCTAGCACAGATACGCAGTATTTT
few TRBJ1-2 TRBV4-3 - CASSQDVRTTRWHTF TGCGCCAGCAGCCAAGATGTTCGGACGACCCGCTGGCACACCTTC
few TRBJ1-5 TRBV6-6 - CASLQRQPANQPQHF TGTGCCAGCCTGCAACGACAGCCTGCGAATCAGCCCCAGCATTTT
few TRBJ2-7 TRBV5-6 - CASSLRQGGCYEQYF TGTGCCAGCAGCTTGAGGCAGGGAGGCTGCTACGAGCAGTACTTC
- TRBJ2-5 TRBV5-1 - CASSYEGGRWEETQYF TGCGCCAGCTCCTACGAGGGGGGGCGTTGGGAAGAGACCCAGTACTTC